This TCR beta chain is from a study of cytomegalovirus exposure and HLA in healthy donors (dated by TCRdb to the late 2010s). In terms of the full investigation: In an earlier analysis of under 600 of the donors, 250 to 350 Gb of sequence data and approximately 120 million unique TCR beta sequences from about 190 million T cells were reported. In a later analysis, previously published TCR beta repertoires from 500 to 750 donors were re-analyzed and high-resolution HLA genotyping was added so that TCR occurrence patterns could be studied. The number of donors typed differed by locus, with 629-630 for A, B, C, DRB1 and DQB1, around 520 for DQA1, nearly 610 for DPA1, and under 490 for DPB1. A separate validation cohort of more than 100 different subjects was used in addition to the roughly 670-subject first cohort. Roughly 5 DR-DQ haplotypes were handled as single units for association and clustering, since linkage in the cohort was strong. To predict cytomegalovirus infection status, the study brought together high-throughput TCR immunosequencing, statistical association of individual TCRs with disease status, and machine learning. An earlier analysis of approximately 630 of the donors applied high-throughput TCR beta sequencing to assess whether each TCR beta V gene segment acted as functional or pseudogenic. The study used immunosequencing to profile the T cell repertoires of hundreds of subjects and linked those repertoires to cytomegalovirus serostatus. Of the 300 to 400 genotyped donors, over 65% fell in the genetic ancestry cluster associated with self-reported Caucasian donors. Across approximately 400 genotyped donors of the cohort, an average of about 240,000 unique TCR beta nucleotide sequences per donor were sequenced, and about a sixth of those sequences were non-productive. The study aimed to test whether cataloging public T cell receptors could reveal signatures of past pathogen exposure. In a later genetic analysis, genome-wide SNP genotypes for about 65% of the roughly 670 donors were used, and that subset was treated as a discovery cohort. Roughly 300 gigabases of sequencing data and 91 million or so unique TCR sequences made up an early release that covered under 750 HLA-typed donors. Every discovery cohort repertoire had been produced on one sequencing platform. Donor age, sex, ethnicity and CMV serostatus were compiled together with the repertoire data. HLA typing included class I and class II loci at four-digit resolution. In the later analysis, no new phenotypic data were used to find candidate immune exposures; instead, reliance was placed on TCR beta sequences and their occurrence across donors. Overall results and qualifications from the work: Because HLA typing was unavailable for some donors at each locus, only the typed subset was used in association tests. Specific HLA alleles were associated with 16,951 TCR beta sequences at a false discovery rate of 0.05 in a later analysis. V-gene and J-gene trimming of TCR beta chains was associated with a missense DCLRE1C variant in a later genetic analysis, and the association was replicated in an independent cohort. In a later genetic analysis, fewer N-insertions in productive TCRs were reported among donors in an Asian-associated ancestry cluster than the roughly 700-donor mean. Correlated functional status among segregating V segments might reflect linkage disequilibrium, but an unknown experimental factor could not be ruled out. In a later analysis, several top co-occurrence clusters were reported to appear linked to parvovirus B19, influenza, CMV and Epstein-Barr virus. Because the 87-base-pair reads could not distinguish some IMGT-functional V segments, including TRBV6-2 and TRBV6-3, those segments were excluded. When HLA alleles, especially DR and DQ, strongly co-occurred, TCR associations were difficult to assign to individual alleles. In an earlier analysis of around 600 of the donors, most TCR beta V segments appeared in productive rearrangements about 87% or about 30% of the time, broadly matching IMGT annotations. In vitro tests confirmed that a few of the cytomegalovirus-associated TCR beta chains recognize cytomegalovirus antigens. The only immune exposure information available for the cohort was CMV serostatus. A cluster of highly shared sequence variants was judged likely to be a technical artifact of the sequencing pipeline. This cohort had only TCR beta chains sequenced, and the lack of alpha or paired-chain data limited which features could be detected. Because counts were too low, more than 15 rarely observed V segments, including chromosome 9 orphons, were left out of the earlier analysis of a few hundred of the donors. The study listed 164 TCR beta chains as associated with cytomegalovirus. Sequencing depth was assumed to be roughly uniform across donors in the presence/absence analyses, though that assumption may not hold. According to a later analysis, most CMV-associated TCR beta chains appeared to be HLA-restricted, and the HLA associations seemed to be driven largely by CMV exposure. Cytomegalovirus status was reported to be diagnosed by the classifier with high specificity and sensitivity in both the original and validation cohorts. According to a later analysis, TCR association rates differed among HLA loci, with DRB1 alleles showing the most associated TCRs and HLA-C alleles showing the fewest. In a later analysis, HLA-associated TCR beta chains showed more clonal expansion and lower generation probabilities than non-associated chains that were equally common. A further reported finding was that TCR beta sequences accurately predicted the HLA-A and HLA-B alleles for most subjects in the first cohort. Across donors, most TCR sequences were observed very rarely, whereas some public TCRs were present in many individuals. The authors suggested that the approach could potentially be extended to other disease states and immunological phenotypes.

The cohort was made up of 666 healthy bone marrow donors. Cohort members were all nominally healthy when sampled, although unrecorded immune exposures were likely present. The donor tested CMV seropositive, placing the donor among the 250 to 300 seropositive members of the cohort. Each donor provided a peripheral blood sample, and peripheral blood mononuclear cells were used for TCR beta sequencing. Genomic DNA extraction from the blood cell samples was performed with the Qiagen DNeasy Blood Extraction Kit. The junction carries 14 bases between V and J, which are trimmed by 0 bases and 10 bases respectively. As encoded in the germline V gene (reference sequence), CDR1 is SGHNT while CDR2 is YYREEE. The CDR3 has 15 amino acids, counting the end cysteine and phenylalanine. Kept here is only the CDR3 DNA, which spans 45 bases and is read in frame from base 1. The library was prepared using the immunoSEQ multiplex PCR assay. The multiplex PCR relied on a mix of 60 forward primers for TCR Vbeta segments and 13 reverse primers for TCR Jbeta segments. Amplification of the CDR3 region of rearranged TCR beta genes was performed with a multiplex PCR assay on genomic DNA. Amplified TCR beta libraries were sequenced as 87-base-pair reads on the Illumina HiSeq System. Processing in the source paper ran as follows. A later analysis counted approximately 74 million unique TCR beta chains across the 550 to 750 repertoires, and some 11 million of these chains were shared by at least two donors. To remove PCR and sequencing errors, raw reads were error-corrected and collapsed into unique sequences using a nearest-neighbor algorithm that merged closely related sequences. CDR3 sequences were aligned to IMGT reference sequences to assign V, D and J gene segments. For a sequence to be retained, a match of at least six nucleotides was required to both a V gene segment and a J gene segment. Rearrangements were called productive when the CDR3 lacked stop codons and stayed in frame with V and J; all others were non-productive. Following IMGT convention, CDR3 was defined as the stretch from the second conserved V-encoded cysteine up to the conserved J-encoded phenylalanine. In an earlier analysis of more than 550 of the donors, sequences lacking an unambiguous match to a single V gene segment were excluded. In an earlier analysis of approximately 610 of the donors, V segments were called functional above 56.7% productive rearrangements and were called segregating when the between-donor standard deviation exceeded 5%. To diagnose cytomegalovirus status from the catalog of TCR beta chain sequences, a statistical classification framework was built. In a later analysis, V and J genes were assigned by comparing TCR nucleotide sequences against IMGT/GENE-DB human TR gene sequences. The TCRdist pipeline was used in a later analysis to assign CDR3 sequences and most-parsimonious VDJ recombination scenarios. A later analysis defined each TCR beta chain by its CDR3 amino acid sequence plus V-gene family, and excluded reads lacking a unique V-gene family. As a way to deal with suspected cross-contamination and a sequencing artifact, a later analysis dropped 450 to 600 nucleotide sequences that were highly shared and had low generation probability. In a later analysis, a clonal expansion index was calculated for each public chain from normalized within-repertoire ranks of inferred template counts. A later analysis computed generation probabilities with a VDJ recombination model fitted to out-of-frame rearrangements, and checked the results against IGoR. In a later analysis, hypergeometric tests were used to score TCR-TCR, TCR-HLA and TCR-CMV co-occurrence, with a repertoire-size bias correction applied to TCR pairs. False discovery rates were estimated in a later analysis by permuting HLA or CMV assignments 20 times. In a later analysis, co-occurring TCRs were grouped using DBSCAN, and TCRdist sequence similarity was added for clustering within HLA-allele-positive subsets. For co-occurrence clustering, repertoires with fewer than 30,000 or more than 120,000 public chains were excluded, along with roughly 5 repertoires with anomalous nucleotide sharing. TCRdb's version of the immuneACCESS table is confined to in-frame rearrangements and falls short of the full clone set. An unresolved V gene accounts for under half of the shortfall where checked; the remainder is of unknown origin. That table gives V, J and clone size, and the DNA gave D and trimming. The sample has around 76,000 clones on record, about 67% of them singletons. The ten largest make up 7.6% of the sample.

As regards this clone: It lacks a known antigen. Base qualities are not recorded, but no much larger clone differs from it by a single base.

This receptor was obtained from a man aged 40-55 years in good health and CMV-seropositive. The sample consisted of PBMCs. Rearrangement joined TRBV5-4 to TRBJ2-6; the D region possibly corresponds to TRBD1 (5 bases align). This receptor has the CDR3 CASSLDRGSGNVLTF. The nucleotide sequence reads TGTGCCAGCAGCTTGGATAGGGGCTCAGGTAACGTCCTGACTTTC.